This T cell receptor (beta chain) was found in a study of cytomegalovirus exposure and HLA in healthy donors. CDR3 length equals 18 residues. V trimming: 3 bases; J trimming: 2 bases; junction bases outside the gene matches: 11. Germline V gene lookup returns CDR1 MGHRA and CDR2 YSYEKL. Primers: 60 Vbeta forward and 13 Jbeta reverse. Method: immunoSEQ multiplex PCR; TCRdb's copy keeps in-frame clones and lacks some. Among about 190,000 clones listed, almost 75% were seen once. Specimen: PBMCs. The chain has TRBV4-1 and TRBJ2-7; 12 positions match TRBD1. The sequence derives from a woman aged 25 to 39 in good health and CMV-seropositive. CDR3 bases: TGCGCCAGCAGCCAGGATCATCTGGGACAGGGGGCAACCTACGAGCAGTACTTC. Its translation is CASSQDHLGQGATYEQYF.